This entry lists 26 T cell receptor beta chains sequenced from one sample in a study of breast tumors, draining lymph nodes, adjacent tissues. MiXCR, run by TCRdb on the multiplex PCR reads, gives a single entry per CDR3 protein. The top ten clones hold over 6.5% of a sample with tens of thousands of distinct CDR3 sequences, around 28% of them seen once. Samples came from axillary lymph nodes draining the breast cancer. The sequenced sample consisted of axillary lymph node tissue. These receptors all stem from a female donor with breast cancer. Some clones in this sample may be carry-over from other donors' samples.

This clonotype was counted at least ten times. The CDR3 nucleotides read TGCGCCAGCAGCCAGGGGGCCGATGGAAACACCATATATTTT. Amino acids: CASSQGADGNTIYF. The chain links TRBV5-1 to TRBJ1-3; 8 bases line up with TRBD1. The CDR3 runs 14 residues. Germline loops: CDR1 SGHRS, CDR2 YFSETQ. V was clipped by 4 bases and J by 3 bases; unmatched bases: 3. The variable domain in full, with the rest retrieved from reference TRBV5-1 and TRBJ1-3, is KAGVTQTPRYLIKTRGQQVTLSCSPISGHRSVSWYQQTPGQGLQFLFEYFSETQRNKGNFPGRFSGRQFSNSRSEMNVSTLELGDSALYLCASSQGADGNTIYFGEGSWLTVV.

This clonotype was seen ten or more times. CDR3 bases: TGTGCCAGCAGCTCAAGCCTCGGCTACACCTTC. Translated, it gives CASSSSLGYTF. The rearrangement joins TRBV28 to TRBJ1-2; no firm D call. The CDR3 is 11 amino acids. CDR1 is MDHEN and CDR2 is SYDVKM in the germline V gene. Between the trimmed V and J ends, which lost 6 bases and 8 bases, there was a span of 10 bases.

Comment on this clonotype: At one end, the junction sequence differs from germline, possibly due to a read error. CDR3: CATSDPPSGSGTTDTQHF. Here the CDR3 DNA reads TGTGCCACCAGTGATCCCCCGAGCGGTAGCGGGACCACAGATACGCAGCACTTT. The genes are TRBV24-1 and TRBJ2-3; TRBD2 agrees at 8 bases. CDR1 and CDR2 from the germline V gene are KGHDR and SFDVKD. The CDR3 extends over 18 amino acids.

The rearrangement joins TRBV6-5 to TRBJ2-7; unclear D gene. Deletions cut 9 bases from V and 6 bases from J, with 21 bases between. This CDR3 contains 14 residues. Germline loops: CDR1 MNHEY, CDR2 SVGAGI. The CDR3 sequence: CASSSRPGNGEQYF. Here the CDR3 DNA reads TGTGCCAGTTCCTCTCGGCCTGGAAACGGCGAGCAGTACTTC.

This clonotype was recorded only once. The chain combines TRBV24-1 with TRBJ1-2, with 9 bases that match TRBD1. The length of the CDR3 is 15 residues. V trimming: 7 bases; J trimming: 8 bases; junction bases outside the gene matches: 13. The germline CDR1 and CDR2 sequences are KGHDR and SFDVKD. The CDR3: CATSLYQQGAGGYTF. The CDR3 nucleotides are TGTGCCACCAGCTTGTACCAACAGGGGGCGGGAGGCTACACCTTC.

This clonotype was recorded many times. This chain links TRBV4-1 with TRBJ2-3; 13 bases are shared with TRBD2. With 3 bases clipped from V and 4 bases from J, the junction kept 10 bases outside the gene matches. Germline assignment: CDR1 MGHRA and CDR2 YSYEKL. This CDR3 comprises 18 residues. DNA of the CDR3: TGCGCCAGCAGCCACCCTCGGACTAGCGGGAGTAGATCAGATACGCAGTATTTT. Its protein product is CASSHPRTSGSRSDTQYF.

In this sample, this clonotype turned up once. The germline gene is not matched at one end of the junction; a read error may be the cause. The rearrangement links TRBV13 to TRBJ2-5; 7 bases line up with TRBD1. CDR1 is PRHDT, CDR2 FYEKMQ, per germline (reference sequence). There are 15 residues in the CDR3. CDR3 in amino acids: CASSLGQMNQEAQYF. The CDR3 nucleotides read TGTGCCAGCAGCTTGGGACAGATGAACCAAGAGGCCCAGTACTTC. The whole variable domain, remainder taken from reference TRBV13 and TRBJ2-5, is AAGVIQSPRHLIKEKRETATLKCYPIPRHDTVYWYQQGPGQDPQFLISFYEKMQSDKGSIPDRFSAQQFSDYHSELNMSSLELGDSALYFCASSLGQMNQEAQYFGPGTRLLVL.

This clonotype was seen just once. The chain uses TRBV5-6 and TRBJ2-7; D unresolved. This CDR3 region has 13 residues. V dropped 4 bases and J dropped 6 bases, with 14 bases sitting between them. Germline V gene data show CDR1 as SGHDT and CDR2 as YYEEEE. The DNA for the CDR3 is TGTGCCAGCAGCCCGCCACGGGCGCGCGAGCAGTACTTC. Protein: CASSPPRAREQYF.

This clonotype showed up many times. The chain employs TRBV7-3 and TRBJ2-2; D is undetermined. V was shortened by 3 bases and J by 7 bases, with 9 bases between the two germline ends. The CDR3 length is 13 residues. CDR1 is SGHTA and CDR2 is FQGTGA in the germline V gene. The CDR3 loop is CASSFSLNGELFF. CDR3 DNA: TGTGCCAGCAGCTTCTCTCTCAACGGGGAGCTGTTTTTT.

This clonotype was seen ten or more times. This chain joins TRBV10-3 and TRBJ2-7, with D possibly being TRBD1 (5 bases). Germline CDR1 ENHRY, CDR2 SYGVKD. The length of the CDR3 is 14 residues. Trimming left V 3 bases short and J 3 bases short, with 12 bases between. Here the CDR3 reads CAISDPQVLYEQYF. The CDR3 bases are TGTGCCATCAGTGATCCACAGGTTCTCTACGAGCAGTACTTC.

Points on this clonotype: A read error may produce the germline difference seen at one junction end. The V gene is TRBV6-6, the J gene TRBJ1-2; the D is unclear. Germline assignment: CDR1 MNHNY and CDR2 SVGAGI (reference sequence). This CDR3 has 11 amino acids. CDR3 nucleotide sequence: TGTGCCAGCAGTCGGGAGTATGGTTACACCTTC. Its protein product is CASSREYGYTF.

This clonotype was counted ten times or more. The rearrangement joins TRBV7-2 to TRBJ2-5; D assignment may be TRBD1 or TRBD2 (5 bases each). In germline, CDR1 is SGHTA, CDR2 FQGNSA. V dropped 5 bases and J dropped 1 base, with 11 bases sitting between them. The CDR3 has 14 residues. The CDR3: CASSPRGPQETQYF. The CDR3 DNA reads TGTGCCAGCAGCCCAAGGGGACCCCAAGAGACCCAGTACTTC. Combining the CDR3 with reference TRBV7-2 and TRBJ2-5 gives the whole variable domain GAGVSQSPSNKVTEKGKDVELRCDPISGHTALYWYRQSLGQGLEFLIYFQGNSAPDKSGLPSDRFSAERTGGSVSTLTIQRTQQEDSAVYLCASSPRGPQETQYFGPGTRLLVL.

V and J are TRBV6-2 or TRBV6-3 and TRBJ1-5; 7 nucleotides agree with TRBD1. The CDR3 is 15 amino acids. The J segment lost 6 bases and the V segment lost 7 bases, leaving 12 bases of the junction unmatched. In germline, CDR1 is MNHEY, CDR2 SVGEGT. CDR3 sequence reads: CASKHAGTAAQPQHF. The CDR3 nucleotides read TGTGCCAGCAAACACGCCGGGACAGCTGCTCAGCCCCAGCATTTT.

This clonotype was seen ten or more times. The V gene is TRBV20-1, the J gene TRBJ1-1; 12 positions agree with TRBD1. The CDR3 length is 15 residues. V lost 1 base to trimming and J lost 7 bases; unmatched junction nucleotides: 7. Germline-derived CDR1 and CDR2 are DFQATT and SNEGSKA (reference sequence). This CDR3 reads CSARVGGQGAFEAFF. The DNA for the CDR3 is TGCAGTGCTAGAGTGGGGGGACAGGGGGCTTTTGAAGCTTTCTTT.

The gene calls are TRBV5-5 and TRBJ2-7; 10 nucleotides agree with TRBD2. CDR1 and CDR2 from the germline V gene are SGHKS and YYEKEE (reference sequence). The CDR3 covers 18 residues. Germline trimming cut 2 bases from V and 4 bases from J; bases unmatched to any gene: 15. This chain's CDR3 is CASSLAPRSGRAPYEQYF. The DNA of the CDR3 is TGTGCCAGCAGCTTAGCCCCTCGCAGCGGGAGGGCCCCTTACGAGCAGTACTTC.

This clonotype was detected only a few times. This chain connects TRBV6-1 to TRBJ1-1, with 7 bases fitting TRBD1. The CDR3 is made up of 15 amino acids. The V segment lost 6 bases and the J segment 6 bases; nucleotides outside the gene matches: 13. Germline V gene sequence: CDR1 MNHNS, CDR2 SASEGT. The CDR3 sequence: CASRDYRDRAAEAFF. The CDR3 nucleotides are TGTGCCAGCAGGGATTACCGAGACAGGGCTGCTGAAGCTTTCTTT.

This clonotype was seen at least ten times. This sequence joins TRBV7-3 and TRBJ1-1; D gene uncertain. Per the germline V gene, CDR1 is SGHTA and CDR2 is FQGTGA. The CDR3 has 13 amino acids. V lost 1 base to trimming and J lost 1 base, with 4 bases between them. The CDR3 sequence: CASSLNRNTEAFF. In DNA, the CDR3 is TGTGCCAGCAGCTTAAATCGGAACACTGAAGCTTTCTTT. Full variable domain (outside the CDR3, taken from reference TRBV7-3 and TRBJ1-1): GAGVSQTPSNKVTEKGKYVELRCDPISGHTALYWYRQSLGQGPEFLIYFQGTGAADDSGLPNDRFFAVRPEGSVSTLKIQRTERGDSAVYLCASSLNRNTEAFFGQGTRLTVV.

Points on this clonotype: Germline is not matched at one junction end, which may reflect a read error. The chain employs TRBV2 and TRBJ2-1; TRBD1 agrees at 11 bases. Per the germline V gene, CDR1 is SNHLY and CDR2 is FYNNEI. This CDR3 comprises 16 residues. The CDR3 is CACSAYGQGAINEQFF. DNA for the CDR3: TGTGCCTGCAGTGCTTATGGACAGGGGGCGATCAATGAGCAGTTCTTC.

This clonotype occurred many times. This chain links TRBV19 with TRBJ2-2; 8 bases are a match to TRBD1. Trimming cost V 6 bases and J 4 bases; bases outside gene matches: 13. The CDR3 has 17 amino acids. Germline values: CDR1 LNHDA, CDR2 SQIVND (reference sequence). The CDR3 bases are TGTGCCAGTAGAACCCGATACAGGGGGAAAGGCACCGGGGAGCTGTTTTTT. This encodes CASRTRYRGKGTGELFF.

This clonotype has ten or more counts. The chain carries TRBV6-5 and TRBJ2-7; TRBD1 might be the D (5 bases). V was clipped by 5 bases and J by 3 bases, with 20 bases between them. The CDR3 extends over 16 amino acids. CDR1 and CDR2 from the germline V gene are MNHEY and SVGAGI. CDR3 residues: CASSHRAPREDYEQYF. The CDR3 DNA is TGTGCCAGCAGTCACCGAGCCCCCAGGGAAGACTACGAGCAGTACTTC.

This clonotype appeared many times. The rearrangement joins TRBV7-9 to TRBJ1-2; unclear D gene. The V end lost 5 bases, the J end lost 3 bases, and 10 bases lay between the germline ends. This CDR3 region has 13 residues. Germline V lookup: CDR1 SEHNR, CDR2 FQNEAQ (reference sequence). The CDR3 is CASSPILDYGYTF. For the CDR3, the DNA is TGTGCCAGCAGCCCTATATTGGACTATGGCTACACCTTC.

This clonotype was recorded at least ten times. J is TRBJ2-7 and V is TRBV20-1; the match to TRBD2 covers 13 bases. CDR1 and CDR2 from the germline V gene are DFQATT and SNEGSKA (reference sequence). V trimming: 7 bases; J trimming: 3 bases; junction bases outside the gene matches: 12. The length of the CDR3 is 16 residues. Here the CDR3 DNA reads TGCAGTGGGGGTAGCCCCGGGACTAGCGGGATCTACGAGCAGTACTTC. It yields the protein CSGGSPGTSGIYEQYF.

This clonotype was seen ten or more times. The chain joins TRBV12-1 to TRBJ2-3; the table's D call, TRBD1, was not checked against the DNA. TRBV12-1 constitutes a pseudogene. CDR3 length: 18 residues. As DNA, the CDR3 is TGTGCCAGCAGCTTTCGGGCCAATGGGCGTAGGCAACCAGATACGCAGTATTTT. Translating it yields CASSFRANGRRQPDTQYF.

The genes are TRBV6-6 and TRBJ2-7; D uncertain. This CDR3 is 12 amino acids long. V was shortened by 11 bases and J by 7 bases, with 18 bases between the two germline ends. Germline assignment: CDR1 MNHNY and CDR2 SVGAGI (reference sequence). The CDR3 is CALGRVLGEQYF. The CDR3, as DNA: TGTGCCCTAGGCCGGGTTCTGGGTGAGCAGTACTTC.

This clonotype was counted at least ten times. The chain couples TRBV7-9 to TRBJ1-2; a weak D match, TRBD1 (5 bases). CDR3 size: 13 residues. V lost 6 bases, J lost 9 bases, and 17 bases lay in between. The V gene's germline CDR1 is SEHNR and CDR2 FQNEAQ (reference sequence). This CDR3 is CASSFDSLERYTF. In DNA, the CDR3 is TGTGCCAGCAGTTTTGACAGCCTCGAACGCTACACCTTC.

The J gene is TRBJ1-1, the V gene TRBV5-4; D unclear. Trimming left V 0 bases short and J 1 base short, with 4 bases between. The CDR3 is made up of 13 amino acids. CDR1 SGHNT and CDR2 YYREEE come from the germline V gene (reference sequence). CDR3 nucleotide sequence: TGTGCCAGCAGCTTGGCTCAGAACACTGAAGCTTTCTTT. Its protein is CASSLAQNTEAFF. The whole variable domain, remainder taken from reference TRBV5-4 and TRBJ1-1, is ETGVTQSPTHLIKTRGQQVTLRCSSQSGHNTVSWYQQALGQGPQFIFQYYREEENGRGNFPPRFSGLQFPNYSSELNVNALELDDSALYLCASSLAQNTEAFFGQGTRLTVV.